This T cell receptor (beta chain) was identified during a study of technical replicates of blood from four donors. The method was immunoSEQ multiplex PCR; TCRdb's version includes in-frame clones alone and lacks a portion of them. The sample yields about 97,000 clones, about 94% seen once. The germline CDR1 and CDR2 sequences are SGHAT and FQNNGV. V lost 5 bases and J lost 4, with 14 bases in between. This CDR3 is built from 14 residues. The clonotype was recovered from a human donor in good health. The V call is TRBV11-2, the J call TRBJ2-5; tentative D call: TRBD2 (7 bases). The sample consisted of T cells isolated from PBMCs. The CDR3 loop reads CASSPYRGGETQYF. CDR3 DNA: TGTGCCAGCAGCCCCTATAGGGGGGGAGAGACCCAGTACTTC.